Below are 16 T cell receptor beta chains sequenced from a single sample in a study of CD8+CD57+ T cells in acquired aplastic anemia. Genomic DNA, serving as template, underwent TCR beta VDJ and CDR3 profiling. One entry per CDR3 protein results from TCRdb running MiXCR on the reads. The profile shows about 180,000 distinct CDR3 sequences, roughly 60% of them singletons. The sequenced patients had an expansion of CD8+CD57+ cells seen by flow cytometry. The sample consisted of sorted CD4+, CD8+, or CD8+CD57+ T cells (not recorded which) from PBMCs. These receptors were obtained from a human donor with aplastic anemia.

The V and J genes are TRBV7-9 and TRBJ2-3; weak D call: TRBD1 (6 bases). Germline-derived CDR1 and CDR2 are SEHNR and FQNEAQ (reference sequence). Trimming removed 4 bases from V and 2 bases from J, with 13 bases in between. This CDR3 is built from 15 residues. CDR3 coding DNA: TGTGCCAGCAGCTCACGACAGGACCACACAGATACGCAGTATTTT. It is translated as CASSSRQDHTDTQYF.

This clonotype was detected once. The chain joins TRBV5-1 to TRBJ1-5; possible D gene TRBD1, 6 bases. The CDR3 extends over 15 amino acids. Germline-derived CDR1 and CDR2 are SGHRS and YFSETQ. The V end lost 0 bases, the J end lost 6 bases, and 13 bases lay between the germline ends. The CDR3 DNA is TGCGCCAGCAGCTTGGAGGGGGAGCGTCGTCAGCCCCAGCATTTT. Translating it yields CASSLEGERRQPQHF.

CDR3 region: CASSDPTSGGSGANVLTF. The DNA for the CDR3 is TGTGCCAGCAGCGACCCGACTAGCGGCGGCTCTGGGGCCAACGTCCTGACTTTC. The chain recombines TRBV4-2 with TRBJ2-6; 9 bases map to TRBD2. Trimming at V came to 5 bases and at J to 0 bases, leaving 8 bases not matched to a gene. The CDR3 covers 18 residues. Germline V gives CDR1 LGHNA, CDR2 YNFKEQ.

The rearrangement uses TRBV7-2 and TRBJ2-5; the D is unclear. In germline, CDR1 is SGHTA, CDR2 FQGNSA. With 0 bases removed from V and 5 bases from J, the gap between germline ends came to 4 bases. The CDR3 loop spans 12 amino acids. The CDR3 here is CASSLAFETQYF. The CDR3 DNA reads TGTGCCAGCAGCTTAGCGTTTGAGACCCAGTACTTC. The full variable domain, completed using reference TRBV7-2 and TRBJ2-5, is GAGVSQSPSNKVTEKGKDVELRCDPISGHTALYWYRQSLGQGLEFLIYFQGNSAPDKSGLPSDRFSAERTGGSVSTLTIQRTQQEDSAVYLCASSLAFETQYFGPGTRLLVL.

This chain links TRBV14 with TRBJ1-3; D gene unclear. V lost 4 bases and J lost 0, with 7 bases in between. This CDR3 spans 14 amino acids. Per the germline V gene, CDR1 is SGHDN and CDR2 is FVKESK. In nucleotides, the CDR3 is TGTGCCAGCAGCCCGGCGAACTCTGGAAACACCATATATTTT. Residues: CASSPANSGNTIYF.

The chain uses TRBV2 and TRBJ2-3; 11 bases are shared with TRBD2. Looked up from germline, CDR1 is SNHLY and CDR2 is FYNNEI. CDR3 length: 16 amino acids. The V and J ends lost 3 bases and 5 bases, in that order; junction bases with no gene match: 7. The CDR3 here is CASSDPSGGPGDTQYF. The CDR3 DNA reads TGTGCCAGCAGTGACCCTAGCGGGGGGCCTGGAGATACGCAGTATTTT.

To note about this clonotype: The junction and the germline gene differ at one end; a read error may be behind it. V usage is TRBV7-2 and J usage is TRBJ2-1, with 8 nucleotides matching TRBD1. This CDR3 has 14 residues. Germline V gene sequence: CDR1 SGHTA, CDR2 FQGNSA. Written as DNA, the CDR3 is TGTGCCAGCAGCTTAGGGGCAGGGGGCCGGGGGAGAATCTTC. Translation gives CASSLGAGGRGRIF. Drawing the rest from reference TRBV7-2 and TRBJ2-1, the complete variable domain is GAGVSQSPSNKVTEKGKDVELRCDPISGHTALYWYRQSLGQGLEFLIYFQGNSAPDKSGLPSDRFSAERTGGSVSTLTIQRTQQEDSAVYLCASSLGAGGRGRIFGPGTRLTVL.

The chain is built from TRBV7-2 and TRBJ1-1; D gene uncertain. The CDR3 sequence is 14 residues long. Germline V lookup: CDR1 SGHTA, CDR2 FQGNSA. The V and J ends lost 5 bases and 1 base respectively, with 11 bases between them. The CDR3 loop reads CASSPARENTEAFF. CDR3 DNA sequence: TGTGCCAGCAGCCCGGCGCGGGAGAACACTGAAGCTTTCTTT.

V gene TRBV2 combines with J gene TRBJ1-6, with D perhaps TRBD1 (5 bases). V was trimmed by 6 bases and J by 2 bases, leaving 11 bases between them. Germline V gene data show CDR1 as SNHLY and CDR2 as FYNNEI. There are 15 residues in the CDR3. CDR3 residues: CASSARVPYNSPLHF. Written as DNA, the CDR3 is TGTGCCAGCAGCGCCAGGGTCCCCTATAATTCACCCCTCCACTTT.

The chain couples TRBV28 to TRBJ2-7; a possible D gene is TRBD2 (5 bases). CDR1 is MDHEN and CDR2 is SYDVKM in the germline V gene. V lost 5 bases and J 5 bases, leaving 13 bases between the germline ends. This CDR3 contains 13 residues. CDR3 nucleotide sequence: TGTGCCAGCAGTAAACTAGTCCCCAACGAGCAGTACTTC. As protein: CASSKLVPNEQYF.

This clonotype appeared many times. The chain links TRBV4-1 to TRBJ2-7; the D gene is possibly TRBD1 (6 bases). The CDR3 length is 15 residues. With 4 bases removed from V and 2 bases from J, the gap between germline ends came to 15 bases. Germline CDR1 reads MGHRA; CDR2 reads YSYEKL. CDR3 residues: CASSPLRTVPYEQYF. The CDR3 region has the DNA TGCGCCAGCAGCCCCCTTCGGACAGTCCCCTACGAGCAGTACTTC.

This chain connects TRBV2 to TRBJ2-5; D gene ambiguous. V was trimmed by 2 bases and J by 11 bases, leaving 21 bases between them. The CDR3 loop spans 15 amino acids. Per germline, CDR1 SNHLY and CDR2 FYNNEI. CDR3 region: CASSEQAVRFSKQYF. For the CDR3, the DNA is TGTGCCAGCAGTGAACAGGCAGTGAGGTTCTCGAAGCAGTACTTC.

V usage is TRBV19 and J usage is TRBJ1-5, with a tentative D call TRBD1 (6 bases). The germline V gene encodes CDR1 LNHDA and CDR2 SQIVND (reference sequence). The CDR3 contains 16 residues. V shed 6 bases and J shed 1 base, with 16 bases lying between them. The DNA of the CDR3 is TGTGCCAGTAGACCAGACCACAGGGTAAGCAATCAGCCCCAGCATTTT. It specifies CASRPDHRVSNQPQHF.

J is TRBJ2-5 and V is TRBV19; the D gene is possibly TRBD1 (6 bases). CDR1 is LNHDA and CDR2 is SQIVND in the germline V gene (reference sequence). V lost 7 bases, J lost 2 bases, and 11 bases lay in between. The CDR3 is 13 residues long. CDR3 region: CASKGTTQETQYF. CDR3 nucleotides: TGTGCCAGTAAAGGGACAACTCAAGAGACCCAGTACTTC.

Remarks on this clonotype: One end of the junction does not line up with germline, which may come from a read error. The chain is built from TRBV19 and TRBJ1-1; D may be TRBD1 (5 bases). The germline V gene has CDR1 LNHDA and CDR2 SQIVND (reference sequence). The CDR3 runs 14 residues. CDR3 DNA: TGTGCCAGTAGTGCCGGGGGGGGGAACACTGAGGCTTTCTTT. Its translation is CASSAGGGNTEAFF.

This rearrangement joins TRBV20-1 to TRBJ1-5; 7 bases fit TRBD1. After removal of 5 bases from V and 6 bases from J, the junction contained 7 bases not matched to a gene. Germline CDR1 is DFQATT and CDR2 is SNEGSKA (reference sequence). The CDR3 is 13 residues long. The CDR3 nucleotides are TGCAGTGCTGTCGAGGGGGCGGCTCAGCCCCAGCATTTT. It codes for CSAVEGAAQPQHF.